This is a list of T cell receptor beta chains from one sample in a study of shared clonotypes between healthy human individuals. Produced via immunoSEQ multiplex PCR; TCRdb's table is partial and in-frame only. The sample records over 700,000 clones, approximately 72% being singletons. Sequenced: memory CD4+ T cells sorted from blood. The receptors shown here come from a woman aged 30 to 39 in good health. Both conserved end residues are part of each CDR3. D genes are given only for firm matches. Size is omitted from some rows. Given values are once, few, many or a class for expanded clones.

d_gene: .; abundance: .; v_gene: TRBV5-4; j_gene: TRBJ2-3; CDR3aa: CASSFVADSTDTQYF; CDR3nt: TGTGCCAGCAGCTTTGTGGCGGATAGCACAGATACGCAGTATTTT
d_gene: TRBD1; abundance: once; v_gene: TRBV6-4; j_gene: TRBJ1-2; CDR3aa: CASSDYRDRTEPVYGYTF; CDR3nt: TGTGCCAGCAGTGACTACCGGGACAGAACCGAACCGGTCTATGGCTACACCTTC
d_gene: .; abundance: few; v_gene: TRBV6-6; j_gene: TRBJ1-1; CDR3aa: CASMKNLNTEAFF; CDR3nt: TGTGCCAGCATGAAGAATTTGAACACTGAAGCTTTCTTT
d_gene: TRBD1; abundance: .; v_gene: TRBV30; j_gene: TRBJ2-3; CDR3aa: CAWSRRGGERCTQYF; CDR3nt: TGTGCCTGGAGTCGTCGAGGGGGCGAGAGGTGTACGCAGTATTTT
d_gene: .; abundance: .; v_gene: TRBV7-9; j_gene: TRBJ2-2; CDR3aa: CASRPLGNGELFF; CDR3nt: TGTGCCAGCAGGCCTCTAGGAAACGGGGAGCTGTTTTTT
d_gene: TRBD2; abundance: .; v_gene: TRBV10-1; j_gene: TRBJ2-3; CDR3aa: CASSATSGVTDTQYF; CDR3nt: TGCGCCAGCAGTGCGACTAGCGGGGTCACAGATACGCAGTATTTT
d_gene: .; abundance: .; v_gene: TRBV7-2; j_gene: TRBJ1-2; CDR3aa: CASSSLPGLGYTF; CDR3nt: TGTGCCAGCAGCTCATTACCGGGGTTGGGCTACACCTTC
d_gene: .; abundance: .; v_gene: TRBV5-1; j_gene: TRBJ2-2; CDR3aa: CASSLVIGIGTGELFF; CDR3nt: TGCGCCAGCAGCTTGGTTATCGGGATCGGCACCGGGGAGCTGTTTTTT
d_gene: TRBD1; abundance: .; v_gene: TRBV18; j_gene: TRBJ2-6; CDR3aa: CASSVLGQSRSGANVLTF; CDR3nt: TGTGCCAGCTCAGTCCTGGGACAGTCAAGATCTGGGGCCAACGTCCTGACTTTC
d_gene: .; abundance: .; v_gene: TRBV18; j_gene: TRBJ1-1; CDR3aa: CASSRHREGNTEAFF; CDR3nt: TGTGCCAGCTCTCGACACCGGGAGGGTAACACTGAAGCTTTCTTT
d_gene: .; abundance: .; v_gene: TRBV5-1; j_gene: TRBJ2-7; CDR3aa: CASSLWPQGSYEQYF; CDR3nt: TGCGCCAGCAGCTTGTGGCCGCAGGGGAGTTACGAGCAGTACTTC
d_gene: .; abundance: few; v_gene: TRBV28; j_gene: TRBJ2-7; CDR3aa: CASVSWPSYEQYF; CDR3nt: TGTGCCAGCGTTAGTTGGCCTTCCTACGAGCAGTACTTC
d_gene: .; abundance: .; v_gene: TRBV19; j_gene: TRBJ1-2; CDR3aa: CASSTPAGPNYGYTF; CDR3nt: TGTGCCAGTAGTACCCCTGCAGGGCCGAACTATGGCTACACCTTC
d_gene: .; abundance: .; v_gene: TRBV4-1; j_gene: TRBJ1-2; CDR3aa: CASSQVGAGAANYGYTF; CDR3nt: TGCGCCAGCAGCCAAGTGGGGGCAGGGGCTGCTAACTATGGCTACACCTTC
d_gene: .; abundance: .; v_gene: TRBV5-6; j_gene: TRBJ2-2; CDR3aa: CASSLWVAGELFF; CDR3nt: TGTGCCAGCAGCTTGTGGGTAGCCGGGGAGCTGTTTTTT
d_gene: .; abundance: few; v_gene: TRBV7-8; j_gene: TRBJ2-7; CDR3aa: CASSLAMQAAEGEQYF; CDR3nt: TGTGCCAGCAGCTTAGCGATGCAGGCGGCAGAAGGCGAGCAGTACTTC
d_gene: TRBD1; abundance: .; v_gene: TRBV5-1; j_gene: TRBJ1-1; CDR3aa: CASSLGDRDFTEAFF; CDR3nt: TGCGCCAGCAGCTTGGGGGACAGGGACTTTACTGAAGCTTTCTTT
d_gene: .; abundance: .; v_gene: TRBV14; j_gene: TRBJ1-1; CDR3aa: CASSQEVQGATEAFF; CDR3nt: TGTGCCAGCAGCCAAGAAGTACAGGGCGCCACTGAAGCTTTCTTT
d_gene: TRBD2; abundance: .; v_gene: TRBV13; j_gene: TRBJ2-7; CDR3aa: CASSWRGSSPGGYEQYF; CDR3nt: TGTGCCAGCAGCTGGAGGGGTTCGAGCCCGGGAGGCTACGAGCAGTACTTC
d_gene: .; abundance: many; v_gene: TRBV11-2; j_gene: TRBJ2-2; CDR3aa: CASSLMAGSGRTGELFF; CDR3nt: TGTGCCAGCAGCTTAATGGCCGGGAGCGGAAGGACCGGGGAGCTGTTTTTT
d_gene: .; abundance: .; v_gene: TRBV19; j_gene: TRBJ1-3; CDR3aa: CASSKWDTGNTIYF; CDR3nt: TGTGCCAGTAGTAAATGGGACACCGGAAACACCATATATTTT
d_gene: .; abundance: once; v_gene: TRBV28; j_gene: TRBJ1-5; CDR3aa: CASSSTVRGLRPQHF; CDR3nt: TGTGCCAGCAGTTCAACCGTTAGGGGTCTTCGGCCCCAGCATTTT
d_gene: .; abundance: .; v_gene: TRBV25-1; j_gene: TRBJ2-3; CDR3aa: CASSEKRSGGTDTQYF; CDR3nt: TGTGCCAGCAGTGAAAAAAGGTCCGGGGGCACAGATACGCAGTATTTT
d_gene: .; abundance: .; v_gene: TRBV4-1; j_gene: TRBJ2-7; CDR3aa: CASSQGAQYTYEQYF; CDR3nt: TGCGCCAGCAGCCAAGGGGCGCAATACACCTACGAGCAGTACTTC
d_gene: .; abundance: .; v_gene: TRBV5-1; j_gene: TRBJ2-1; CDR3aa: CASSSERGFSYNEQFF; CDR3nt: TGCGCCAGCAGCTCGGAAAGGGGTTTCTCCTACAATGAGCAGTTCTTC
d_gene: .; abundance: once; v_gene: TRBV5-5; j_gene: TRBJ2-7; CDR3aa: CASRPRPPYEQYF; CDR3nt: TGTGCCAGCAGACCCCGACCTCCGTACGAGCAGTACTTC
d_gene: TRBD2; abundance: .; v_gene: TRBV30; j_gene: TRBJ2-3; CDR3aa: CAWSARTSGSQRQYF; CDR3nt: TGTGCCTGGAGTGCACGGACTAGCGGCTCCCAAAGGCAGTATTTT
d_gene: TRBD1; abundance: many; v_gene: TRBV7-9; j_gene: TRBJ1-4; CDR3aa: CASSWTGGWEKLFF; CDR3nt: TGTGCCAGCAGCTGGACAGGCGGATGGGAAAAACTGTTTTTT
d_gene: .; abundance: .; v_gene: TRBV19; j_gene: TRBJ1-5; CDR3aa: CASISRGNQPQHF; CDR3nt: TGTGCCAGTATATCAAGGGGCAATCAGCCCCAGCATTTT
d_gene: .; abundance: .; v_gene: TRBV19; j_gene: TRBJ2-5; CDR3aa: CASSISGAAGTQYF; CDR3nt: TGTGCCAGTAGTATTTCCGGGGCCGCAGGGACCCAGTACTTC
d_gene: .; abundance: .; v_gene: TRBV6-1; j_gene: TRBJ1-5; CDR3aa: CASLRYSNQPQHF; CDR3nt: TGTGCCAGCTTGCGGTATAGCAATCAGCCCCAGCATTTT
d_gene: TRBD2; abundance: .; v_gene: TRBV5-4; j_gene: TRBJ2-7; CDR3aa: CASSLGLATYEQYF; CDR3nt: TGTGCCAGCAGCCTGGGACTAGCGACCTACGAGCAGTACTTC
d_gene: TRBD1; abundance: .; v_gene: TRBV27; j_gene: TRBJ2-1; CDR3aa: CASSQHRGSSYNEQFF; CDR3nt: TGTGCCAGCAGTCAACACAGGGGGAGCTCCTACAATGAGCAGTTCTTC
d_gene: .; abundance: .; v_gene: TRBV2; j_gene: TRBJ1-1; CDR3aa: CASSRENTEAFF; CDR3nt: TGTGCCAGCAGTCGTGAGAACACTGAAGCTTTCTTT
d_gene: .; abundance: .; v_gene: TRBV18; j_gene: TRBJ2-7; CDR3aa: CASSPETEGEQYF; CDR3nt: TGTGCCAGCTCACCAGAGACCGAGGGAGAGCAGTACTTC
d_gene: .; abundance: .; v_gene: TRBV6-5; j_gene: TRBJ2-7; CDR3aa: CASSSLREQYF; CDR3nt: TGTGCCAGCAGTTCCCTGAGGGAGCAGTACTTC
d_gene: TRBD2; abundance: .; v_gene: TRBV7-9; j_gene: TRBJ2-7; CDR3aa: CASSPPGREGYEQYF; CDR3nt: TGTGCCAGCAGCCCCCCCGGGCGGGAGGGCTACGAGCAGTACTTC
d_gene: TRBD1; abundance: many; v_gene: TRBV5-1; j_gene: TRBJ1-2; CDR3aa: CASSAGQGSGGYTF; CDR3nt: TGCGCCAGCAGCGCGGGACAGGGGAGCGGTGGCTACACCTTC
d_gene: .; abundance: .; v_gene: TRBV27; j_gene: TRBJ2-6; CDR3aa: CASRSAAGANVLTF; CDR3nt: TGTGCCAGCCGTAGTGCTGCTGGGGCCAACGTCCTGACTTTC
d_gene: .; abundance: .; v_gene: TRBV2; j_gene: TRBJ2-3; CDR3aa: CASSGLTSDTQYF; CDR3nt: TGTGCCAGCTCTGGACTCACCTCAGATACGCAGTATTTT
d_gene: .; abundance: few; v_gene: TRBV28; j_gene: TRBJ1-5; CDR3aa: CASSFLRDNQPQHF; CDR3nt: TGTGCCAGCAGTTTCCTCAGGGACAATCAGCCCCAGCATTTT
d_gene: .; abundance: once; v_gene: TRBV5-6; j_gene: TRBJ2-7; CDR3aa: CASSVTGSGRSYEQYF; CDR3nt: TGTGCCAGCAGCGTCACCGGGTCGGGGAGATCCTACGAGCAGTACTTC
d_gene: TRBD2; abundance: .; v_gene: TRBV7-8; j_gene: TRBJ2-1; CDR3aa: CASSLGTSGSYNEQFF; CDR3nt: TGTGCCAGCAGCTTAGGCACTAGCGGGAGCTACAATGAGCAGTTCTTC
d_gene: TRBD1; abundance: .; v_gene: TRBV27; j_gene: TRBJ2-7; CDR3aa: CASSYATGGWYEQYF; CDR3nt: TGTGCCAGCAGTTACGCGACAGGGGGCTGGTACGAGCAGTACTTC
d_gene: TRBD2; abundance: .; v_gene: TRBV30; j_gene: TRBJ2-1; CDR3aa: CAWAGTSSGNEQFF; CDR3nt: TGTGCCTGGGCCGGGACTAGCAGTGGCAATGAGCAGTTCTTC